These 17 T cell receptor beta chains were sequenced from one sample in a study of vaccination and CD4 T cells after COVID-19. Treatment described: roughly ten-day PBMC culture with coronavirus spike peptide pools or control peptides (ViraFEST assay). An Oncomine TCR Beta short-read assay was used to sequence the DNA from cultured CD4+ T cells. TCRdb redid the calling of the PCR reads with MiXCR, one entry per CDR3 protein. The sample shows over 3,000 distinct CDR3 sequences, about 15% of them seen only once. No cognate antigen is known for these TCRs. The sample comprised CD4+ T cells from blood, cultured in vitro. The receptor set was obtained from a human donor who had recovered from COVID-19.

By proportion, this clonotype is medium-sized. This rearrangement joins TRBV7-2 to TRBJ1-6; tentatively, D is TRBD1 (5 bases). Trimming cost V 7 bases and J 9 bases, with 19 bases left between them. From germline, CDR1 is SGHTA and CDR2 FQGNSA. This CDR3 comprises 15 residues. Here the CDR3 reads CASIEGVWASSPLHF. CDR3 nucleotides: TGTGCCAGCATCGAAGGGGTATGGGCTTCTTCACCCCTCCACTTT.

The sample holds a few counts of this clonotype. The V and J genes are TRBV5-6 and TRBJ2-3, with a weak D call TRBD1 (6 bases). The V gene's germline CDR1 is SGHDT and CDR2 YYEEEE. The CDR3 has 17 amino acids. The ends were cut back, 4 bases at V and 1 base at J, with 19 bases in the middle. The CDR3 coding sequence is TGTGCCAGCAGCGTACTCAGGGGCCACGTCGGCACAGATACGCAGTATTTT. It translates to CASSVLRGHVGTDTQYF.

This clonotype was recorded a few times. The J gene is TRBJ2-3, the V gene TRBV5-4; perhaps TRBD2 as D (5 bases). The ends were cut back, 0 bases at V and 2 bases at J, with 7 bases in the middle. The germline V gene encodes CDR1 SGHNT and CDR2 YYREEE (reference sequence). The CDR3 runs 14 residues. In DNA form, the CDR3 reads TGTGCCAGCAGCTTGGGCGGGCTCACAGATACGCAGTATTTT. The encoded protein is CASSLGGLTDTQYF.

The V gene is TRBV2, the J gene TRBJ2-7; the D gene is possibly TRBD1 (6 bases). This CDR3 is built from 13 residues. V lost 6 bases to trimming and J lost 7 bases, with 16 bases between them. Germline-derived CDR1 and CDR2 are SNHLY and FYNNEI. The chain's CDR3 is CASSRTAQGEQYF. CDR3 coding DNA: TGTGCCAGCAGCAGGACAGCCCAAGGGGAGCAGTACTTC.

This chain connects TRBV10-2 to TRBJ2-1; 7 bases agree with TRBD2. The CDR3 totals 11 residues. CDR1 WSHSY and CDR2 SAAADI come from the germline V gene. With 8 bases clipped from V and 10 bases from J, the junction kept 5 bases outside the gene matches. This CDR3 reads CASQLAVEQFF. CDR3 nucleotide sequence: TGCGCCAGCCAGCTAGCGGTCGAGCAGTTCTTC.

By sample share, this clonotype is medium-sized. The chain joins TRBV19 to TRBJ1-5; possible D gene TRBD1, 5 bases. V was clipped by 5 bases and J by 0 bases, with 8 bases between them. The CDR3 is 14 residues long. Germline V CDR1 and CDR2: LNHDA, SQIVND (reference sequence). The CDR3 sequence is CASSRGDSNQPQHF. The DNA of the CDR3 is TGTGCCAGTAGTCGAGGGGATAGCAATCAGCCCCAGCATTTT.

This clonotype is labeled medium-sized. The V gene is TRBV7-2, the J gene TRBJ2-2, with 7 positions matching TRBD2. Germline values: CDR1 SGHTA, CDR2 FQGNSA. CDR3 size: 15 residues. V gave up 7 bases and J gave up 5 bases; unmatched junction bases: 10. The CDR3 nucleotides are TGTGCCAGCAAGACTCGGGGGGTTTGGACCGGGGAGCTGTTTTTT. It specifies CASKTRGVWTGELFF.

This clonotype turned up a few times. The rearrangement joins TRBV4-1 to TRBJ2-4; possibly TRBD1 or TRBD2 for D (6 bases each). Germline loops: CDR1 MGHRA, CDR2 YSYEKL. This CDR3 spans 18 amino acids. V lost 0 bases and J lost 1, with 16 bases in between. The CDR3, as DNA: TGCGCCAGCAGCCAAGATCCCGTGGGGGCGGGGGCCAAAAACATTCAGTACTTC. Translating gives CASSQDPVGAGAKNIQYF.

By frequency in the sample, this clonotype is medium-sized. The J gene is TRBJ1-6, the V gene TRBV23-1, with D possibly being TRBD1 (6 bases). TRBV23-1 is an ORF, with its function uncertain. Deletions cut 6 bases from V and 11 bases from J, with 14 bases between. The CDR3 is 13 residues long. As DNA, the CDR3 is TGCGCCAGCAGCCGAAGACAGGTTGCACCCCTCCACTTT. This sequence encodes CASSRRQVAPLHF.

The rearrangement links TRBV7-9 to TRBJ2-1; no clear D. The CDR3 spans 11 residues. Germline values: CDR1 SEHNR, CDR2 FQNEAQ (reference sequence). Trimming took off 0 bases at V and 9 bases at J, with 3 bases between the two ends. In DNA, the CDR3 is TGTGCCAGCAGCTTAGCAGGTGAGCAGTTCTTC. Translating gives CASSLAGEQFF.

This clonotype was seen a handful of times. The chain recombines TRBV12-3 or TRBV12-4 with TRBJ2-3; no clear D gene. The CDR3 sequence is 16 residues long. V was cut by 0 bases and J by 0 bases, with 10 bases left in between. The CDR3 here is CASSLARRLSTDTQYF. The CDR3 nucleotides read TGTGCCAGCAGTTTAGCACGGCGACTGAGCACAGATACGCAGTATTTT.

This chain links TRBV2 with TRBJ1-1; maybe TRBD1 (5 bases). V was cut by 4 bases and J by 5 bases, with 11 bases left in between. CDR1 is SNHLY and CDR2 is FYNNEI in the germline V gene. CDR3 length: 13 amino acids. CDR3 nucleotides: TGTGCCAGCAGTGCAACCTGGGGGACTGAAGCTTTCTTT. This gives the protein CASSATWGTEAFF.

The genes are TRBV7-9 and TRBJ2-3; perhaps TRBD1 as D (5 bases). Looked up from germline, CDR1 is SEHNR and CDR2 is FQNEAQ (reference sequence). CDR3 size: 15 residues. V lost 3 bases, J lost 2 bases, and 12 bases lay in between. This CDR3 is CASSLGRAHTDTQYF. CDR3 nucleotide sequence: TGTGCCAGCAGCTTGGGCAGGGCCCACACAGATACGCAGTATTTT.

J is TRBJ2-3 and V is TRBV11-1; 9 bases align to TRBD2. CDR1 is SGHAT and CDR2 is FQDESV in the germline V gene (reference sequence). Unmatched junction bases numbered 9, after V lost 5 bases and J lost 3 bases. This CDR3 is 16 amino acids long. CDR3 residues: CASSPDPGLATDTQYF. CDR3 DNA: TGTGCCAGCAGCCCCGACCCGGGACTAGCTACAGATACGCAGTATTTT.

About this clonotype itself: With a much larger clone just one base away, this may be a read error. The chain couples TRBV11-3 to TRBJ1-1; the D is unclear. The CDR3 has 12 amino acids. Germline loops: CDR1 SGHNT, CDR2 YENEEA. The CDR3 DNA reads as TGTGCCAGCAGCTTAAACCCCACTGAAGTTTTCTTT. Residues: CASSLNPTEVFF. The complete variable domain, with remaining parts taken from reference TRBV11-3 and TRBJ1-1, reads EAGVVQSPRYKIIEKKQPVAFWCNPISGHNTLYWYLQNLGQGPELLIRYENEEAVDDSQLPKDRFSAERLKGVDSTLKIQPAELGDSAVYLCASSLNPTEVFFGQGTRLTVV.

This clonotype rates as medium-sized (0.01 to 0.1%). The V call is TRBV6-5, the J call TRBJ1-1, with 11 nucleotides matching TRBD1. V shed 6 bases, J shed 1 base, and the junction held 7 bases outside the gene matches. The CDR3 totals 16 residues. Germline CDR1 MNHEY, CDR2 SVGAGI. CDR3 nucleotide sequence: TGTGCCAGCAGATACCCGGGACAGGGGGAGAACACTGAAGCTTTCTTT. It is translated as CASRYPGQGENTEAFF.

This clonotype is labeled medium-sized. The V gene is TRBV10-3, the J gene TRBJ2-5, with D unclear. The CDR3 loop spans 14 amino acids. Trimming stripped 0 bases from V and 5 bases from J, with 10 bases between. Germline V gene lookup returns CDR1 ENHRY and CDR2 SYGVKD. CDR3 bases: TGTGCCATCAGTGAGTCGAACGGGCTGGAGACCCAGTACTTC. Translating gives CAISESNGLETQYF.